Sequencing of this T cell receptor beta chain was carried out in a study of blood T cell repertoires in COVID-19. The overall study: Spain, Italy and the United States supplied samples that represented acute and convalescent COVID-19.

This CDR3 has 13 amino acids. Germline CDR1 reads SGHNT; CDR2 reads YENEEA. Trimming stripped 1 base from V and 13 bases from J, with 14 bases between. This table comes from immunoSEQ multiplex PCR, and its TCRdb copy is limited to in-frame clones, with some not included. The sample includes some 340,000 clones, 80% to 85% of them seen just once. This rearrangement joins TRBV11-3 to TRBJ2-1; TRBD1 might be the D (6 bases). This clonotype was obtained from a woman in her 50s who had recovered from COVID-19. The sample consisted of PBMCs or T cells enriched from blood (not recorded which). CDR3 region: CASSLVGGGHQFF. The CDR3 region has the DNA TGTGCCAGCAGCTTAGTTGGTGGGGGACACCAGTTCTTC.